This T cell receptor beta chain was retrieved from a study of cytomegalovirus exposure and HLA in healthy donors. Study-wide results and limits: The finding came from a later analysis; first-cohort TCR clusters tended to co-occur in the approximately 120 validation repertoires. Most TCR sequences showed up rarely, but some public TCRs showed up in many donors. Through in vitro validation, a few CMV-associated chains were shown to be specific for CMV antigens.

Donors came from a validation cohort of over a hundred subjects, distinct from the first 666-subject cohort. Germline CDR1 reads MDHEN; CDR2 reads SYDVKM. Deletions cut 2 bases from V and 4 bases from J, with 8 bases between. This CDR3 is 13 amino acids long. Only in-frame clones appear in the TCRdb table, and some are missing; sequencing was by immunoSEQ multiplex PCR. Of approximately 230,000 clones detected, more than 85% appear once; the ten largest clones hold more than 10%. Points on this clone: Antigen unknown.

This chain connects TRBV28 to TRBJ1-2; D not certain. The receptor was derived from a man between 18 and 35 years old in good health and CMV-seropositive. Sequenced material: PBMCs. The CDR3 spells CASSLPLTYGYTF. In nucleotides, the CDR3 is TGTGCCAGCAGTTTACCCCTAACCTATGGCTACACCTTC.